The 19 T cell receptor beta chains below come from one sample, sequenced in a study of shared clonotypes between healthy human individuals. The repertoire was sequenced with immunoSEQ multiplex PCR; TCRdb's copy has only in-frame clones and lacks some. The repertoire consists of 950,000 to 1,300,000 clones, with about 74% occurring once and the leading ten covering nearly 1.5%. Specimen: memory CD4+ T cells sorted from blood. Indicated subset: CD45RA-negative fraction. The receptors were sampled from a man in his late teens or twenties in good health.

The gene calls are TRBV7-2 and TRBJ2-5; 11 bases map to TRBD1. This CDR3 has 18 residues. From germline, CDR1 is SGHTA and CDR2 FQGNSA. The V gene end was trimmed by 4 bases and the J gene end by 2 bases; junction bases not matched to a gene: 12. CDR3 DNA: TGTGCCAGCAGCTCGGACAGGGGGCCTCCTGTCCCGCAAGAGACCCAGTACTTC. Translated: CASSSDRGPPVPQETQYF. Combining the CDR3 with reference TRBV7-2 and TRBJ2-5 gives the whole variable domain GAGVSQSPSNKVTEKGKDVELRCDPISGHTALYWYRQSLGQGLEFLIYFQGNSAPDKSGLPSDRFSAERTGGSVSTLTIQRTQQEDSAVYLCASSSDRGPPVPQETQYFGPGTRLLVL.

A few counts support this clone. This sequence joins TRBV28 and TRBJ1-4, with 7 bases lining up with TRBD1. Germline loops: CDR1 MDHEN, CDR2 SYDVKM. V trimming: 8 bases; J trimming: 13 bases; junction bases outside the gene matches: 7. The CDR3 is made up of 11 amino acids. The CDR3 here is CASVNRDRLFF. In DNA form, the CDR3 reads TGTGCCAGCGTGAACAGGGACAGACTGTTTTTT.

The count of this clone is one. The rearrangement joins TRBV5-5 to TRBJ1-3; tentative D call: TRBD1 (5 bases). V lost 7 bases and J lost 1, with 21 bases in between. The CDR3 covers 17 residues. Germline lookup yields CDR1 SGHKS and CDR2 YYEKEE (reference sequence). The CDR3: CASCRQLAGGSGNTIYF. In DNA form, the CDR3 reads TGTGCCAGCTGCCGGCAGTTGGCGGGGGGTTCTGGAAACACCATATATTTT.

CDR3 nucleotide sequence: TGCGCCAGCAGTGATTTCGGGACAGGAGCGAACACCGGGGAGCTGTTTTTT. Protein: CASSDFGTGANTGELFF. The chain has TRBV10-2 and TRBJ2-2; 8 bases are a match to TRBD1. Trimming removed 3 bases from V and 0 bases from J; junction bases left unmatched: 6. Germline V gene sequence: CDR1 WSHSY, CDR2 SAAADI. The CDR3 contains 17 residues.

This rearrangement joins TRBV27 to TRBJ2-1; D remains ambiguous. Per germline, CDR1 MNHEY and CDR2 SMNVEV (reference sequence). The V end lost 3 bases, the J end lost 0 bases, and 9 bases lay between the germline ends. The CDR3 extends over 15 amino acids. For the CDR3, the DNA is TGTGCCAGCAGTTTCGACTGGAACTCCTACAATGAGCAGTTCTTC. Translation: CASSFDWNSYNEQFF.

This clone was seen only once. The J gene is TRBJ2-7, the V gene TRBV11-2; a possible D gene is TRBD1 (5 bases). The CDR3 covers 13 residues. Trimming took off 1 base at V and 6 bases at J, with 10 bases between the two ends. Per the germline V gene, CDR1 is SGHAT and CDR2 is FQNNGV. In DNA form, the CDR3 reads TGTGCCAGCAGCTTAGTCAGGGTTGGCGAGCAGTACTTC. Its protein is CASSLVRVGEQYF.

The chain uses TRBV7-8 and TRBJ1-3, with D uncertain. CDR1 is SGHVS, CDR2 FQNEAQ, per germline. V was clipped by 5 bases and J by 2 bases, with 7 bases between them. The CDR3 sequence is 13 residues long. CDR3 DNA: TGTGCCAGCAGCCCGGCGACTGGAAACACCATATATTTT. This translates into CASSPATGNTIYF.

The chain employs TRBV10-3 and TRBJ2-5; tentative D call: TRBD1 (5 bases). In germline, CDR1 is ENHRY, CDR2 SYGVKD. Between the trimmed V and J ends, which lost 4 bases and 2 bases, there was a span of 11 bases. This CDR3 comprises 14 residues. The CDR3 DNA is TGTGCCATCAGTGGCTCACAGGCGCAAGAGACCCAGTACTTC. It yields the protein CAISGSQAQETQYF.

V usage is TRBV5-6 and J usage is TRBJ2-3; 11 bases map to TRBD2. J gave up 4 bases and V 4 bases, and 11 bases lay outside the gene matches. This CDR3 is built from 17 residues. CDR1 is SGHDT and CDR2 is YYEEEE in the germline V gene. The CDR3 bases are TGTGCCAGCAGCAGTTGGGGGACTAGCGGACTCCCAGATACGCAGTATTTT. Amino acid sequence: CASSSWGTSGLPDTQYF.

The J gene is TRBJ2-7, the V gene TRBV7-9; 7 bases are shared with TRBD1. The CDR3 loop spans 16 amino acids. CDR1 and CDR2 (germline): SEHNR, FQNEAQ (reference sequence). The trim removed 1 base at V and 1 base at J, leaving 7 bases unmatched. CDR3 bases: TGTGCCAGCAGCTTAGGTCTACAGGGGTTTTCCTACGAGCAGTACTTC. Its translation is CASSLGLQGFSYEQYF.

This chain connects TRBV11-3 to TRBJ2-1, with unresolved D. The CDR3 loop spans 17 amino acids. The germline CDR1 and CDR2 sequences are SGHNT and YENEEA. The V end lost 1 base, the J end lost 1 base, and 14 bases lay between the germline ends. For the CDR3, the DNA is TGTGCCAGCAGCTTAGGGGGTTATGGCGTTTCCTACAATGAGCAGTTCTTC. It codes for CASSLGGYGVSYNEQFF. Supplemented by reference TRBV11-3 and TRBJ2-1, the full variable domain reads EAGVVQSPRYKIIEKKQPVAFWCNPISGHNTLYWYLQNLGQGPELLIRYENEEAVDDSQLPKDRFSAERLKGVDSTLKIQPAELGDSAVYLCASSLGGYGVSYNEQFFGPGTRLTVL.

CDR3 residues: CASSSGAEYGYTF. The CDR3 DNA reads as TGTGCCAGCAGCTCGGGGGCGGAATATGGCTACACCTTC. The chain couples TRBV7-3 to TRBJ1-2; D may be TRBD1 (6 bases). V lost 4 bases and J 5 bases, leaving 11 bases between the germline ends. The CDR3 is 13 amino acids. The germline gives CDR1 SGHTA, CDR2 FQGTGA. The full variable domain, rest sourced from reference TRBV7-3 and TRBJ1-2, is GAGVSQTPSNKVTEKGKYVELRCDPISGHTALYWYRQSLGQGPEFLIYFQGTGAADDSGLPNDRFFAVRPEGSVSTLKIQRTERGDSAVYLCASSSGAEYGYTFGSGTRLTVV.

The CDR3 DNA reads TGTGCCAGCATCACCGGAGGAGGGACTAACTATGGCTACACCTTC. Translated, it gives CASITGGGTNYGYTF. V usage is TRBV28 and J usage is TRBJ1-2; D is unresolved. Germline lookup yields CDR1 MDHEN and CDR2 SYDVKM. The V gene lost 7 bases and the J gene lost 0 bases, with 15 bases spanning the gap. There are 15 residues in the CDR3.

Worth noting for this clone: The junction shows a germline mismatch at one end, possibly a read error. V is TRBV6-1 and J is TRBJ1-5; D is unclear. The length of the CDR3 is 15 residues. The V gene's germline CDR1 is MNHNS and CDR2 SASEGT. The CDR3 DNA sequence: TGTGCCAGCAGAGAAGGAGTGTCCCCGGTGAGGGCCCAGCATTTT. Translated, it gives CASREGVSPVRAQHF.

The chain is built from TRBV5-4 and TRBJ2-5; D perhaps matches TRBD2 (5 bases). The length of the CDR3 is 15 residues. Looked up from germline, CDR1 is SGHNT and CDR2 is YYREEE (reference sequence). The ends were cut back, 4 bases at V and 4 bases at J, with 17 bases in the middle. The CDR3 region is CASSPTAGVGETQYF. CDR3 coding DNA: TGTGCCAGCAGCCCAACAGCCGGGGTTGGAGAGACCCAGTACTTC.

This clone was counted a few times. DNA for the CDR3: TGTGCCAGCAGTCCGTCTAGGGGAAGTAATGAAAAACTGTTTTTT. Its translation: CASSPSRGSNEKLFF. This chain joins TRBV6-6 and TRBJ1-4, with TRBD1 as a possible D gene (5 bases). In germline, CDR1 is MNHNY, CDR2 SVGAGI (reference sequence). The CDR3 loop spans 15 amino acids. Between the trimmed V and J ends, which lost 5 bases and 4 bases, there was a span of 14 bases.

This rearrangement joins TRBV5-6 to TRBJ2-5; TRBD1 is a possible D gene (5 bases). The CDR3 sequence is 16 residues long. Germline CDR1 and CDR2: SGHDT and YYEEEE. V gave up 2 bases and J gave up 2 bases, with 16 bases separating them. The CDR3 DNA reads TGTGCCAGCAGCTTTTCTGTTACAGGCCAACAAGAGACCCAGTACTTC. Its translation is CASSFSVTGQQETQYF.

The J gene is TRBJ2-3, the V gene TRBV5-1; 7 bases line up with TRBD2. The CDR3 consists of 16 residues. Germline assignment: CDR1 SGHRS and CDR2 YFSETQ. V was clipped by 0 bases and J by 2 bases; unmatched bases: 6. The CDR3 region has the DNA TGCGCCAGCAGCTTGGGGGCTAGCGGACCCACAGATACGCAGTATTTT. The encoded protein is CASSLGASGPTDTQYF.

CDR3 sequence reads: CASTERGRLAQYF. The CDR3 coding sequence is TGTGCCAGCACCGAGAGGGGCCGGTTGGCCCAGTACTTC. The chain recombines TRBV2 with TRBJ2-5; D might be TRBD1 or TRBD2, each matching 5 bases. Trimming cost V 7 bases and J 9 bases, with 18 bases left between them. This CDR3 is built from 13 residues. Germline values: CDR1 SNHLY, CDR2 FYNNEI.